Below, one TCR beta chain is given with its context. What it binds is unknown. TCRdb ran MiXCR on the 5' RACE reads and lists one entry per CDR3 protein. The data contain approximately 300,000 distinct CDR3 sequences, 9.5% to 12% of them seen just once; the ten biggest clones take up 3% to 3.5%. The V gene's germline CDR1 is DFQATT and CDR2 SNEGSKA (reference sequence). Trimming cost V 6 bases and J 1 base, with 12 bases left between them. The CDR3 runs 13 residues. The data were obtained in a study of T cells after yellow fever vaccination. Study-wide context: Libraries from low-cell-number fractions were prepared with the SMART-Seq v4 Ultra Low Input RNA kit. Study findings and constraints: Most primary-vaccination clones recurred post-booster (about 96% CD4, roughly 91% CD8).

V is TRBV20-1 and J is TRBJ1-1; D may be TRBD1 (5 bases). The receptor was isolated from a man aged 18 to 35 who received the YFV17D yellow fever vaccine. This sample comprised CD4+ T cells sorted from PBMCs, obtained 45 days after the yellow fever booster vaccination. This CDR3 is CSALWGGNTEAFF. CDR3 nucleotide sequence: TGCAGTGCGTTATGGGGGGGGAACACTGAAGCTTTCTTT.